The clone carrying this T cell receptor (beta chain) turned up a few times. This sample was included in a study of control samples from healthy donors and cancer patients. TCRdb's copy holds only in-frame clones and misses some; the assay was immunoSEQ multiplex PCR. The sample consists of about 82,000 clones, over 75% of them appearing once. This receptor was taken from a man aged 50 or older in good health. Material: blood.

As DNA, the CDR3 is TGTGCCAGTAGCCCCGGACAGGGGGGACATTCACCCCTCCACTTT. It codes for CASSPGQGGHSPLHF. V usage is TRBV19 and J usage is TRBJ1-6; 10 nucleotides align to TRBD1. The CDR3 runs 15 residues. CDR1 is LNHDA and CDR2 is SQIVND in the germline V gene (reference sequence). V was clipped by 6 bases and J by 8 bases; unmatched bases: 7.